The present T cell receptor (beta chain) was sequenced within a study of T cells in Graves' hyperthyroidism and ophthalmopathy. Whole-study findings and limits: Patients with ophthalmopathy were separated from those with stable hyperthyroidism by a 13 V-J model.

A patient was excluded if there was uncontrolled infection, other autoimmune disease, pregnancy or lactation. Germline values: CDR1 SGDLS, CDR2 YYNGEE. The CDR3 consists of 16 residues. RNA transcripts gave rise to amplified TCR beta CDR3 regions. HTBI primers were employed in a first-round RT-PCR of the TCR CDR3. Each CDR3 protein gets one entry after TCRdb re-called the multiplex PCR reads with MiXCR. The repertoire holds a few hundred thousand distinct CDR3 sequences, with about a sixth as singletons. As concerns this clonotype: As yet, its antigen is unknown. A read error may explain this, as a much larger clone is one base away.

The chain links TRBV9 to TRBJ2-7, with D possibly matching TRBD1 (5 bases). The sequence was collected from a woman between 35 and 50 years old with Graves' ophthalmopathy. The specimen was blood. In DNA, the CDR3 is TGTGCCATCAGCGTAGCTACGACAGCCCACTATTCCGAGCAGTACTTC. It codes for CAISVATTAHYSEQYF. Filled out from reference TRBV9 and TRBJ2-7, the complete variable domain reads DSGVTQTPKHLITATGQRVTLRCSPRSGDLSVYWYQQSLDQGLQFLIQYYNGEERAKGNILERFSAQQFPDLHSELNLSSLELGDSALYFCAISVATTAHYSEQYFGPGTRLTVT.